Sequencing of this TCR beta chain was carried out in a study of cytomegalovirus exposure and HLA in healthy donors. The study, taken as a whole, reports: It emerged from a later analysis that several of the most significant clusters appeared to be linked to common viral pathogens. Later analysis showed TCR association rates varying by HLA locus, highest for DRB1 and lowest for HLA-C. Donor immune exposure was known only as CMV serostatus.

The PCR made use of 60 Vbeta and 13 Jbeta primers. Repertoires were generated with immunoSEQ multiplex PCR, while TCRdb's copy carries only in-frame clones and drops some. The sample has over 150,000 clones, 65% to 80% seen once; the top ten hold approximately 4%. As concerns this clone: Its target is unknown.

Germline-derived CDR1 and CDR2 are SQVTM and ANQGSEA. CDR3 size: 12 residues. The V and J ends lost 5 bases and 16 bases, in that order; junction bases with no gene match: 12. The sequenced sample consisted of PBMCs. The TCR originated in a woman between 40 and 50 years old in good health and CMV-seronegative. The chain joins TRBV29-1 to TRBJ2-1; 9 nucleotides line up with TRBD2. CDR3 amino acids: CSVPGVAGDEFF. The CDR3 DNA reads TGCAGCGTTCCTGGGGTAGCGGGAGATGAATTCTTC.